This T cell receptor (beta chain) was sequenced during a study of T cells in Graves' hyperthyroidism and ophthalmopathy. Whole-study findings and limits: Appearing also in blood were most of the thyroid clonotypes expanded above 0.001.

Researchers took RNA transcripts and amplified the TCR beta CDR3 regions from them. HTBI primers were employed in a first-round RT-PCR of the TCR CDR3. TCRdb reprocessed the multiplex PCR reads with MiXCR, giving one entry per CDR3 protein. The sample yields over 250,000 distinct CDR3 sequences, about 13% seen once. This clonotype showed up many times. As yet, its antigen is unknown. This CDR3 spans 17 amino acids. V was clipped by 8 bases and J by 2 bases, with 24 bases between them. The germline CDR1 and CDR2 sequences are SGHAT and FQNNGV. The sequence derives from a woman aged 40 to 50 with Graves' ophthalmopathy. The sequencing input was blood. This chain joins TRBV11-2 and TRBJ2-5; the D gene is possibly TRBD2 (6 bases). CDR3 region: CASRSSGQWGDQETQYF. The CDR3 bases are TGTGCCAGCCGTAGCAGCGGTCAGTGGGGGGATCAAGAGACCCAGTACTTC.